These T cell receptor beta chains were read from a single sample in a study of CD8 T cells in Susac syndrome. TCRdb reanalysed the immunoSEQ multiplex PCR reads using MiXCR and keeps one entry per CDR3 protein. The table records 150,000 or so distinct CDR3 sequences, around 94% of them present only once. Sequencing was carried out using CD4+ T cells from PBMCs. Every receptor here comes from a human donor in good health. Both conserved end residues are part of each CDR3. A D gene is named only where the DNA matches it firmly. A row's size may be missing; if present it is once, few, many or a size class.

J gene: TRBJ1-2
D gene: -
clone size: -
V gene: TRBV7-2
CDR3 DNA: TGTGCCAGCAGCTTAGTCCGGGACTATGGCTACACCTTC
CDR3 protein: CASSLVRDYGYTF

J gene: TRBJ1-1
D gene: -
clone size: once
V gene: TRBV28
CDR3 DNA: TGTGCCAGCACCAACCCGGGGACGAACACTGAAGCTTTCTTT
CDR3 protein: CASTNPGTNTEAFF

J gene: TRBJ1-5
D gene: -
clone size: -
V gene: TRBV18
CDR3 DNA: TGTGCCAGCTCGCAGGGTGTAAGCGGGGATCAGCCCCAGCATTTT
CDR3 protein: CASSQGVSGDQPQHF

J gene: TRBJ2-7
D gene: TRBD1
clone size: -
V gene: TRBV7-9
CDR3 DNA: TGTGCCAGCAGTAAGACAGGGAGTACGGCAGAGCAGTACTTC
CDR3 protein: CASSKTGSTAEQYF

J gene: TRBJ2-3
D gene: -
clone size: -
V gene: TRBV18
CDR3 DNA: TGTGCCAGCTCACCGAACTCCGGGGTGAGCACAGATACGCAGTATTTT
CDR3 protein: CASSPNSGVSTDTQYF

J gene: TRBJ2-5
D gene: -
clone size: -
V gene: TRBV18
CDR3 DNA: TGTGCCAGCTCACGATCCAGGGGCGACCAAGAGACCCAGTACTTC
CDR3 protein: CASSRSRGDQETQYF

J gene: TRBJ2-3
D gene: -
clone size: -
V gene: TRBV10-3
CDR3 DNA: TGTGCCATCAAAGACTCGGGGACGGATACGCAGTATTTT
CDR3 protein: CAIKDSGTDTQYF

J gene: TRBJ2-2
D gene: -
clone size: -
V gene: TRBV11-3
CDR3 DNA: TGTGCCAGCAGCTCCTCGAACACCGGGGAGCTGTTTTTT
CDR3 protein: CASSSSNTGELFF

J gene: TRBJ1-3
D gene: -
clone size: -
V gene: TRBV20-1
CDR3 DNA: TGCAGTGCTCCCGCTCCAACCTCTGGAAACACCATATATTTT
CDR3 protein: CSAPAPTSGNTIYF

J gene: TRBJ2-7
D gene: TRBD1
clone size: -
V gene: TRBV30
CDR3 DNA: TGTGCCTGGGCCCCGACAGGGCTTGCGTACGAGCAGTACTTC
CDR3 protein: CAWAPTGLAYEQYF

J gene: TRBJ1-5
D gene: -
clone size: once
V gene: TRBV20-1
CDR3 DNA: TGCAGTGCTAGTCGGGGGCGGTCCCATCAGCCCCAGCATTTT
CDR3 protein: CSASRGRSHQPQHF

J gene: TRBJ2-7
D gene: -
clone size: -
V gene: TRBV11-2
CDR3 DNA: TGTGCCAGCAGCTTAGATACGGGCTACGAGCAGTACTTC
CDR3 protein: CASSLDTGYEQYF

J gene: TRBJ2-3
D gene: -
clone size: -
V gene: TRBV9
CDR3 DNA: TGTGCCAGCAGCCCGGGGACAGATACGCAGTATTTT
CDR3 protein: CASSPGTDTQYF

J gene: TRBJ2-2
D gene: -
clone size: -
V gene: TRBV20-1
CDR3 DNA: TGCAGTGCTGATAAAAACACCGGGGAGCTGTTTTTT
CDR3 protein: CSADKNTGELFF

J gene: TRBJ1-1
D gene: TRBD1
clone size: -
V gene: TRBV3-1
CDR3 DNA: TGTGCCAGCAGCCAAGCCCAGGGGGGTAAGGCGAGCACTGAAGCTTTCTTT
CDR3 protein: CASSQAQGGKASTEAFF

J gene: TRBJ2-3
D gene: -
clone size: -
V gene: TRBV7-2
CDR3 DNA: TGTGCCAGCAGCCTCCGGGATGTCACAGATACGCAGTATTTT
CDR3 protein: CASSLRDVTDTQYF

J gene: TRBJ2-7
D gene: -
clone size: -
V gene: TRBV4-2
CDR3 DNA: TGTGCCAGCAGCCATGGGACCGAGCAGTACTTC
CDR3 protein: CASSHGTEQYF

J gene: TRBJ1-2
D gene: TRBD1
clone size: -
V gene: TRBV20-1
CDR3 DNA: TGCAGTGCTGGACAGGGCTCGGAAGGCTACACCTTC
CDR3 protein: CSAGQGSEGYTF

J gene: TRBJ2-3
D gene: TRBD1
clone size: -
V gene: TRBV29-1
CDR3 DNA: TGCAGCATTGGGACAGGGGTGGGAGATACGCAGTATTTT
CDR3 protein: CSIGTGVGDTQYF

J gene: TRBJ2-7
D gene: -
clone size: -
V gene: TRBV6-6
CDR3 DNA: TGTGCCAGCAGTCCCGAACTAGCCTACGAGCAGTACTTC
CDR3 protein: CASSPELAYEQYF

J gene: TRBJ2-7
D gene: -
clone size: -
V gene: TRBV5-1
CDR3 DNA: TGCGCCAGCAGCCCGGAACCTGCCCAGGGCTACGAGCAGTACTTC
CDR3 protein: CASSPEPAQGYEQYF

J gene: TRBJ2-2
D gene: -
clone size: -
V gene: TRBV14
CDR3 DNA: TGTGCCAGCAGCCATGGGCCCACCGGGGAGCTGTTTTTT
CDR3 protein: CASSHGPTGELFF

J gene: TRBJ2-3
D gene: -
clone size: -
V gene: TRBV25-1
CDR3 DNA: TGTGCCAGCAGCCTAATAGGGGGGCGCGGGGCAGATACGCAGTATTTT
CDR3 protein: CASSLIGGRGADTQYF

J gene: TRBJ1-4
D gene: -
clone size: -
V gene: TRBV3-1
CDR3 DNA: TGTGCCAGCAGCAAAAGAGGGGTAGGCGAAAAACTGTTTTTT
CDR3 protein: CASSKRGVGEKLFF

J gene: TRBJ2-3
D gene: -
clone size: -
V gene: TRBV6-2/TRBV6-3
CDR3 DNA: TGTGCCAGCAGTTCTAGTTGGGCCACAGATACGCAGTATTTT
CDR3 protein: CASSSSWATDTQYF

J gene: TRBJ2-3
D gene: -
clone size: -
V gene: TRBV20-1
CDR3 DNA: TGCAGTGCTAGGAAAGGCGCTAGCGCAGATACGCAGTATTTT
CDR3 protein: CSARKGASADTQYF

J gene: TRBJ2-3
D gene: TRBD1
clone size: -
V gene: TRBV3-1
CDR3 DNA: TGTGCCAGCAGCCCGCGGACAGGGGGCGCGACAGATACGCAGTATTTT
CDR3 protein: CASSPRTGGATDTQYF

J gene: TRBJ1-5
D gene: -
clone size: -
V gene: TRBV12-3/TRBV12-4
CDR3 DNA: TGTGCCAGCAGTTCATCCCAGCGAGGGAATCAGCCCCAGCATTTT
CDR3 protein: CASSSSQRGNQPQHF

J gene: TRBJ2-2
D gene: -
clone size: -
V gene: TRBV11-2
CDR3 DNA: TGTGCCAGCAGCTTAGTGTCCGCCCCCGGTCTGTTTTTT
CDR3 protein: CASSLVSAPGLFF